One and the same sample provided the 30 T cell receptor beta chains below, sequenced in a study of T cell responses to AZD1222 COVID-19 vaccine. Method: immunoSEQ multiplex PCR; TCRdb's copy keeps in-frame clones and lacks some. The table has 200,000 to 250,000 clones, roughly 94% seen once; the top ten hold approximately 1.5%. Specimen: peripheral blood, collected 28 days after the second dose of the MenACWY control vaccine. The receptors derive from an adult who received the MenACWY meningococcal vaccine as a control.

This clone was found a few times. The V gene is TRBV6-5, the J gene TRBJ2-1; no definite D call. Germline V gene sequence: CDR1 MNHEY, CDR2 SVGAGI. The CDR3 covers 15 residues. V was clipped by 4 bases and J by 3 bases, with 13 bases between them. The CDR3 sequence is CASSFDKIGYNEQFF. The CDR3 DNA is TGTGCCAGCAGTTTCGACAAAATAGGCTACAATGAGCAGTTCTTC.

The chain employs TRBV28 and TRBJ2-3, with 7 bases that match TRBD1. The CDR3 sequence is 15 residues long. In germline, CDR1 is MDHEN, CDR2 SYDVKM. V was clipped by 5 bases and J by 0 bases; unmatched bases: 5. The CDR3 DNA sequence: TGTGCCAGCAGTCTCCGGGACAGAAGCACAGATACGCAGTATTTT. As protein: CASSLRDRSTDTQYF. Full variable domain (rest looked up from reference TRBV28 and TRBJ2-3): DVKVTQSSRYLVKRTGEKVFLECVQDMDHENMFWYRQDPGLGLRLIYFSYDVKMKEKGDIPEGYSVSREKKERFSLILESASTNQTSMYLCASSLRDRSTDTQYFGPGTRLTVL.

This chain joins TRBV11-2 and TRBJ2-1, with D perhaps being TRBD1 or TRBD2 (7 bases each). The CDR3 sequence is 14 residues long. Per germline, CDR1 SGHAT and CDR2 FQNNGV. Deletions cut 5 bases from V and 5 bases from J, with 13 bases between. In DNA, the CDR3 is TGTGCCAGCAGCCTTCCAGGGGGGGACAATGAGCAGTTCTTC. This codes for CASSLPGGDNEQFF. Drawing the rest from reference TRBV11-2 and TRBJ2-1, the complete variable domain is EAGVAQSPRYKIIEKRQSVAFWCNPISGHATLYWYQQILGQGPKLLIQFQNNGVVDDSQLPKDRFSAERLKGVDSTLKIQPAKLEDSAVYLCASSLPGGDNEQFFGPGTRLTVL.

The V and J genes are TRBV28 and TRBJ1-1, with D unclear. The V end was cut by 3 bases, the J end by 1 base, with 12 bases between. CDR3 size: 15 residues. CDR1 and CDR2 (germline): MDHEN, SYDVKM. The chain's CDR3 is CASSFSETTNTEAFF. DNA for the CDR3: TGTGCCAGCAGTTTTTCGGAGACCACGAACACTGAAGCTTTCTTT.

The chain has TRBV5-1 and TRBJ1-1; possible D gene TRBD1, 5 bases. Germline V gene sequence: CDR1 SGHRS, CDR2 YFSETQ. The CDR3 sequence is 17 residues long. Between the trimmed V and J ends, which lost 0 bases and 1 base, there was a span of 16 bases. The chain's CDR3 is CASSLGTLQAPNTEAFF. In DNA, the CDR3 is TGCGCCAGCAGCTTGGGAACTCTACAGGCGCCGAACACTGAAGCTTTCTTT.

The chain recombines TRBV5-1 with TRBJ1-2; D not resolved. The V end lost 5 bases, the J end lost 4 bases, and 15 bases lay between the germline ends. The CDR3 covers 14 residues. Germline V gene lookup returns CDR1 SGHRS and CDR2 YFSETQ. This CDR3 reads CASREEGKSYGYTF. CDR3 DNA sequence: TGCGCCAGCAGGGAGGAAGGAAAGTCCTATGGCTACACCTTC.

The chain recombines TRBV19 with TRBJ2-2; maybe TRBD2 (5 bases). Trimming pared 7 bases from V and 5 bases from J, leaving 17 bases between. Per the germline V gene, CDR1 is LNHDA and CDR2 is SQIVND (reference sequence). CDR3 length: 15 amino acids. The CDR3 region is CASKPRGLVTGELFF. The CDR3 DNA follows: TGTGCCAGTAAACCCCGAGGGCTAGTTACCGGGGAGCTGTTTTTT.

This clone was picked up one time. V and J are TRBV7-9 and TRBJ2-5; D tentatively fits TRBD1 or TRBD2 (5 bases each). CDR3 length: 15 residues. Trimming took off 5 bases at V and 0 bases at J, with 13 bases between the two ends. CDR1 and CDR2 from the germline V gene are SEHNR and FQNEAQ (reference sequence). The chain's CDR3 is CASSLRGSYQETQYF. In DNA, the CDR3 is TGTGCCAGCAGCCTGAGGGGCTCGTACCAAGAGACCCAGTACTTC.

This sequence joins TRBV7-3 and TRBJ2-1; TRBD1 might be the D (6 bases). From germline, CDR1 is SGHTA and CDR2 FQGTGA. The V and J ends lost 5 bases and 1 base respectively, with 9 bases between them. There are 14 residues in the CDR3. The CDR3 nucleotides read TGTGCCAGCAGCCCACAGGGTTCCTACAATGAGCAGTTCTTC. Residues: CASSPQGSYNEQFF.

This chain uses TRBV2 with TRBJ2-7; 8 nucleotides agree with TRBD1. Trimming cost V 4 bases and J 7 bases; bases outside gene matches: 9. CDR1 is SNHLY and CDR2 is FYNNEI in the germline V gene. This CDR3 region has 14 residues. As DNA, the CDR3 is TGTGCCAGCAGTGGTCAGGGGGCAGGTCGAGAGCAGTACTTC. Protein product: CASSGQGAGREQYF.

Here the CDR3 reads CASSRLGVGDYNEQFF. The CDR3 bases are TGTGCCAGCTCACGCTTAGGGGTGGGGGACTACAATGAGCAGTTCTTC. The chain couples TRBV18 to TRBJ2-1; D is tentatively TRBD1 or TRBD2 (5 bases each). V lost 4 bases to trimming and J lost 3 bases, with 16 bases between them. Germline loops: CDR1 KGHSH, CDR2 LQKENI. This CDR3 has 16 amino acids. The complete variable domain, with remaining parts taken from reference TRBV18 and TRBJ2-1, reads NAGVMQNPRHLVRRRGQEARLRCSPMKGHSHVYWYRQLPEEGLKFMVYLQKENIIDESGMPKERFSAEFPKEGPSILRIQQVVRGDSAAYFCASSRLGVGDYNEQFFGPGTRLTVL.

A note on this clone: This may be a read error, as it is one base from a much larger clone. This chain links TRBV27 with TRBJ1-5; weak D call: TRBD1 (5 bases). V was shortened by 4 bases and J by 1 base, with 5 bases between the two germline ends. Germline-derived CDR1 and CDR2 are MNHEY and SMNVEV (reference sequence). This CDR3 has 13 amino acids. The DNA of the CDR3 is TGTGCCAGCAGTTGGGGCAGCAATCAGCCCCAGCATTTT. Protein product: CASSWGSNQPQHF.

This clone has only one observation. The CDR3 sequence is CAISDSRTSNEQFF. CDR3 coding DNA: TGTGCCATCAGTGATTCCCGGACTTCCAATGAGCAGTTCTTC. This chain joins TRBV10-3 and TRBJ2-1, with TRBD2 as a possible D gene (5 bases). Trimming removed 3 bases from V and 6 bases from J, with 12 bases in between. Per germline, CDR1 ENHRY and CDR2 SYGVKD. The CDR3 contains 14 residues.

This chain links TRBV6-5 with TRBJ2-5; the match to TRBD2 covers 9 bases. Unmatched junction bases numbered 4, after V lost 6 bases and J lost 5 bases. Germline values: CDR1 MNHEY, CDR2 SVGAGI. The CDR3 spans 13 residues. CDR3 nucleotides: TGTGCCAGCAGCCCCAGCGGGAGGGAGACCCAGTACTTC. Translating gives CASSPSGRETQYF.

The chain has TRBV6-5 and TRBJ2-7; the match to TRBD2 covers 8 bases. Germline CDR1 and CDR2: MNHEY and SVGAGI. CDR3 length: 13 amino acids. After removal of 10 bases from V and 0 bases from J, the junction contained 5 bases not matched to a gene. In DNA, the CDR3 is TGTGCCACCACCAGCGGGAGCTCCTACGAGCAGTACTTC. Translation: CATTSGSSYEQYF.

The J gene is TRBJ2-1, the V gene TRBV7-9, with 7 bases lining up with TRBD1. The J segment lost 5 bases and the V segment lost 5 bases, leaving 3 bases of the junction unmatched. This CDR3 comprises 13 residues. Per the germline V gene, CDR1 is SEHNR and CDR2 is FQNEAQ (reference sequence). The chain's CDR3 is CASSVQGNNEQFF. For the CDR3, the DNA is TGTGCCAGCAGCGTACAGGGGAACAATGAGCAGTTCTTC.

The chain combines TRBV27 with TRBJ1-1; D uncertain. Trimming cost V 2 bases and J 0 bases, with 7 bases left between them. The CDR3 totals 14 residues. Looked up from germline, CDR1 is MNHEY and CDR2 is SMNVEV (reference sequence). CDR3 sequence reads: CASSLPGLNTEAFF. CDR3 sequence (DNA): TGTGCCAGCAGTTTACCGGGCTTGAACACTGAAGCTTTCTTT.

This clone occurred once. The chain links TRBV6-1 to TRBJ1-5; no clear D gene. Trimming cost V 0 bases and J 8 bases, with 14 bases left between them. The germline CDR1 and CDR2 sequences are MNHNS and SASEGT. The CDR3 loop spans 15 amino acids. CDR3 residues: CASSEAPDLLEPQHF. In nucleotides, the CDR3 is TGTGCCAGCAGTGAAGCGCCGGATCTACTAGAGCCCCAGCATTTT.

The V and J genes are TRBV5-1 and TRBJ2-7; D possibly corresponds to TRBD1 (5 bases). V was pared by 4 bases and J by 2 bases, with 10 bases between. This CDR3 contains 13 residues. The germline V gene encodes CDR1 SGHRS and CDR2 YFSETQ. The CDR3 bases are TGCGCCAGCAGCCCGGACACGACCTACGAGCAGTACTTC. The encoded protein is CASSPDTTYEQYF.

Points on this clone: Distinct nucleotide sequences in the sample also encode this CDR3. The chain couples TRBV15 to TRBJ1-6, with 8 bases fitting TRBD1. The CDR3 length is 14 residues. V lost 3 bases to trimming and J lost 7 bases; unmatched junction nucleotides: 2. Germline-derived CDR1 and CDR2 are LNHNV and YYDKDF (reference sequence). For the CDR3, the DNA is TGTGCCACCAGCAGGGGGACAGGCAATTCACCCCTCCACTTT. Translation gives CATSRGTGNSPLHF.

This clone was picked up one time. V usage is TRBV4-1 and J usage is TRBJ2-7, with 7 bases fitting TRBD1. The CDR3 has 15 residues. Unmatched junction bases numbered 5, after V lost 1 base and J lost 2 bases. In germline, CDR1 is MGHRA, CDR2 YSYEKL. The CDR3 region is CASSQGGGPTYEQYF. The CDR3 coding sequence is TGCGCCAGCAGCCAAGGAGGGGGCCCCACCTACGAGCAGTACTTC.

V is TRBV4-2 and J is TRBJ1-5; possible D gene TRBD1, 6 bases. The CDR3 runs to 15 residues. The germline V and J ends were trimmed by 0 bases and 6 bases, with 12 bases remaining between them. Looked up from germline, CDR1 is LGHNA and CDR2 is YNFKEQ. The CDR3 nucleotides read TGTGCCAGCAGCCAAGATCCAGGGGCCAGTCAGCCCCAGCATTTT. It specifies CASSQDPGASQPQHF.

The chain combines TRBV2 with TRBJ1-2; D gene uncertain. V was shortened by 4 bases and J by 5 bases, with 11 bases between the two germline ends. Looked up from germline, CDR1 is SNHLY and CDR2 is FYNNEI. The CDR3 contains 13 residues. The CDR3 protein is CASSAGFGYGYTF. The CDR3 coding sequence is TGTGCCAGCAGTGCTGGGTTCGGGTATGGCTACACCTTC.

The V gene is TRBV6-2 or TRBV6-3, the J gene TRBJ1-5, with D tentatively TRBD1 (5 bases). CDR3 size: 15 residues. CDR1 is MNHEY, CDR2 SVGEGT, per germline. The V gene lost 2 bases and the J gene lost 5 bases, with 13 bases spanning the gap. CDR3 in amino acids: CASSYIGRVDQPQHF. The CDR3 nucleotides are TGTGCCAGCAGTTACATCGGCAGGGTCGATCAGCCCCAGCATTTT.

The genes are TRBV4-3 and TRBJ2-6; D is perhaps TRBD2 (6 bases). Trimming removed 2 bases from V and 2 bases from J, with 10 bases in between. This CDR3 has 16 residues. Germline V gene lookup returns CDR1 LGHNA and CDR2 YSLEER. In nucleotides, the CDR3 is TGCGCCAGCAGCCAAAAGGAGGGGACTGGGGCCAACGTCCTGACTTTC. Its protein product is CASSQKEGTGANVLTF.

The V and J genes are TRBV19 and TRBJ2-3; possible D gene TRBD2, 5 bases. This CDR3 comprises 14 residues. Germline V gives CDR1 LNHDA, CDR2 SQIVND (reference sequence). Trimming cost V 5 bases and J 4 bases, with 13 bases left between them. CDR3 residues: CASSSPGYPDTQYF. DNA for the CDR3: TGTGCCAGTAGTTCCCCGGGGTACCCAGATACGCAGTATTTT.

J is TRBJ2-7 and V is TRBV28; D remains unclear. This CDR3 region has 13 residues. Germline CDR1 is MDHEN and CDR2 is SYDVKM. Trimming stripped 6 bases from V and 3 bases from J, with 12 bases between. In DNA form, the CDR3 reads TGTGCCAGCAGCCCGCCATCCTTCTACGAGCAGTACTTC. As protein: CASSPPSFYEQYF.

This clone has just a few counts. The chain links TRBV9 to TRBJ2-2, with D possibly called TRBD1 or TRBD2 (5 bases each). V gave up 0 bases and J gave up 2 bases, with 8 bases separating them. This CDR3 spans 15 amino acids. Per germline, CDR1 SGDLS and CDR2 YYNGEE. CDR3 nucleotide sequence: TGTGCCAGCAGCGTAGCGGGGCTCAACACCGGGGAGCTGTTTTTT. Protein: CASSVAGLNTGELFF.

The chain employs TRBV6-6 and TRBJ2-3; a possible D gene is TRBD1 (6 bases). Trimming shortened V by 5 bases and J by 4 bases, and 19 bases separated the two germline ends. From germline, CDR1 is MNHNY and CDR2 SVGAGI (reference sequence). The CDR3 contains 16 residues. Written as DNA, the CDR3 is TGTGCCAGCAGTCCCCGCCCCCACAGGGTTTCAGATACGCAGTATTTT. This gives the protein CASSPRPHRVSDTQYF.

The chain is built from TRBV28 and TRBJ1-1; D remains unclear. Per germline, CDR1 MDHEN and CDR2 SYDVKM. V dropped 8 bases and J dropped 1 base, with 14 bases sitting between them. This CDR3 is built from 14 residues. The CDR3 coding sequence is TGTGCCAGCTTTGGGAGGCTGGGGAACACTGAAGCTTTCTTT. Protein: CASFGRLGNTEAFF.